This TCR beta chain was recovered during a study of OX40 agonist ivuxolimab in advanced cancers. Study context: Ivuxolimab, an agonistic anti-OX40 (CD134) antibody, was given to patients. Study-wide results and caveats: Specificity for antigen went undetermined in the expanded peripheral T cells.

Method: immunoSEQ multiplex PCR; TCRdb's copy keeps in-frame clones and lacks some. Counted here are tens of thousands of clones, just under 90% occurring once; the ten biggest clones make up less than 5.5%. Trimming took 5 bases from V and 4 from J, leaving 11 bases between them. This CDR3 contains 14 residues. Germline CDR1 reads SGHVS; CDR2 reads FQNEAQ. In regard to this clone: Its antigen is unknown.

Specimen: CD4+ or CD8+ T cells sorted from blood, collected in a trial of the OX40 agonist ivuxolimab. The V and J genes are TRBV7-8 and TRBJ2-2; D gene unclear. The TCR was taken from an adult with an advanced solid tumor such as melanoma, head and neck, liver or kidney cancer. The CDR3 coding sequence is TGTGCCAGCAGCCCCTTAACGGGCACCGGGGAGCTGTTTTTT. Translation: CASSPLTGTGELFF.